Listed here are 9 T cell receptor beta chains from one sample, sequenced in a study of blood T cell repertoires in COVID-19. Sequencing used immunoSEQ multiplex PCR; TCRdb keeps in-frame clones, though not all of them. The repertoire holds roughly 72,000 clones, with about four fifths as singletons. The sample was peripheral blood. Source of these receptors: a man between 65 and 79 years old who had recovered from COVID-19.

There are a few counts of this clone. The chain joins TRBV4-2 to TRBJ2-3, with 8 bases aligning to TRBD1. The germline CDR1 and CDR2 sequences are LGHNA and YNFKEQ. The CDR3 covers 17 residues. V was clipped by 0 bases and J by 4 bases; unmatched bases: 9. CDR3 sequence reads: CASSQDLGRGRSDTQYF. The CDR3 coding sequence is TGTGCCAGCAGCCAAGATCTGGGCAGGGGGCGATCAGATACGCAGTATTTT.

The rearrangement uses TRBV10-3 and TRBJ1-5; TRBD1 matches at 7 bases. The V segment lost 2 bases and the J segment 7 bases; nucleotides outside the gene matches: 5. The V gene's germline CDR1 is ENHRY and CDR2 SYGVKD. This CDR3 has 14 amino acids. The CDR3 DNA follows: TGTGCCATCAGTGAGCGACAGGGCGAACAGCCCCAGCATTTT. It translates to CAISERQGEQPQHF.

This clone was found a few times. The chain couples TRBV11-3 to TRBJ2-3; the match to TRBD2 covers 8 bases. The CDR3 length is 14 residues. Looked up from germline, CDR1 is SGHNT and CDR2 is YENEEA. V dropped 5 bases and J dropped 3; count of bases not matched to a gene: 4. In DNA form, the CDR3 reads TGTGCCAGCAGCGCCGGGGGGGCTACAGATACGCAGTATTTT. Its protein product is CASSAGGATDTQYF.

The rearrangement uses TRBV27 and TRBJ1-5; 9 bases line up with TRBD1. In germline, CDR1 is MNHEY, CDR2 SMNVEV (reference sequence). V was pared by 2 bases and J by 6 bases, with 11 bases of the junction left unmatched. The CDR3 runs 17 residues. The chain's CDR3 is CASSLRLDRGFSQPQHF. CDR3 DNA: TGTGCCAGCAGTTTAAGATTGGACAGGGGTTTCAGTCAGCCCCAGCATTTT.

The chain recombines TRBV6-5 with TRBJ2-5; TRBD2 matches at 14 bases. There are 15 residues in the CDR3. CDR1 and CDR2 from the germline V gene are MNHEY and SVGAGI. The V gene end was trimmed by 4 bases and the J gene end by 5 bases; junction bases not matched to a gene: 3. CDR3 sequence: CASSWGLAGVETQYF. The CDR3 region has the DNA TGTGCCAGCAGTTGGGGACTAGCGGGAGTGGAGACCCAGTACTTC.

The CDR3 loop reads CASSQGAFSGNTIYF. In DNA form, the CDR3 reads TGTGCCAGCAGCCAGGGGGCATTCTCTGGAAACACCATATATTTT. V gene TRBV9 combines with J gene TRBJ1-3, with 8 bases that match TRBD1. This CDR3 is 15 amino acids long. Germline V gives CDR1 SGDLS, CDR2 YYNGEE. V lost 4 bases, J lost 0 bases, and 3 bases stayed unmatched.

This clone was seen a single time. The gene calls are TRBV3-1 (or the pseudogene TRBV3-2) and TRBJ1-4, with TRBD1 as a possible D gene (5 bases). This CDR3 has 17 amino acids. CDR1 and CDR2 from the germline V gene are LGHDT and YNNKEL (reference sequence). V lost 8 bases and J 0 bases, leaving 19 bases between the germline ends. CDR3: CASPAGLVWATNEKLFF. The CDR3 nucleotides are TGTGCCAGCCCCGCAGGGCTAGTGTGGGCAACTAATGAAAAACTGTTTTTT.

The chain couples TRBV11-3 to TRBJ1-1, with TRBD1 as a possible D gene (6 bases). The CDR3 runs to 14 residues. Germline V CDR1 and CDR2: SGHNT, YENEEA. The V and J ends lost 7 bases and 10 bases respectively, with 22 bases between them. The CDR3 spells CASNGAGVDGGAFF. In nucleotides, the CDR3 is TGTGCCAGCAACGGGGCAGGGGTGGATGGGGGAGCTTTCTTT.

The chain employs TRBV7-9 and TRBJ2-5, with 8 bases that match TRBD1. CDR1 and CDR2 (germline): SEHNR, FQNEAQ (reference sequence). The CDR3 covers 16 residues. V dropped 5 bases and J dropped 5; count of bases not matched to a gene: 13. CDR3: CASSPVRTGFSETQYF. The CDR3 region has the DNA TGTGCCAGCAGCCCCGTGAGGACAGGGTTTTCGGAGACCCAGTACTTC.